This T cell receptor beta chain stems from a study of blood T cell repertoires in COVID-19. There are 12 residues in the CDR3. V lost 3 bases and J lost 2, with 5 bases in between. TCRdb keeps only in-frame clones here, not all; method: immunoSEQ multiplex PCR. The sample records approximately 88,000 clones, over 60% being singletons. The sequencing input was peripheral blood. The TCR comes from a human donor in a cohort sampled during active COVID-19. The chain employs TRBV12-3 or TRBV12-4 and TRBJ2-7; no clear D gene. In DNA form, the CDR3 reads TGTGCCAGCAGTTTGTTCGCCTACGAGCAGTACTTC. It specifies CASSLFAYEQYF.